One and the same sample provided the 9 T cell receptor beta chains below, sequenced in a study of blood T cell repertoires in COVID-19. The protocol was immunoSEQ multiplex PCR, while the TCRdb copy is restricted to in-frame clones and leaves out a portion. The table includes around 180,000 clones, 76% detected once. The specimen was PBMCs or T cells enriched from blood (not recorded which). The receptors were sampled from a woman aged 45-65 years with acute COVID-19.

The chain carries TRBV19 and TRBJ1-1; 7 bases line up with TRBD1. With 3 bases clipped from V and 1 base from J, the junction kept 5 bases outside the gene matches. Germline V gene lookup returns CDR1 LNHDA and CDR2 SQIVND (reference sequence). This CDR3 comprises 15 residues. The chain's CDR3 is CASSINDRANTEAFF. The CDR3 nucleotides are TGTGCCAGTAGTATTAACGACAGGGCGAACACTGAAGCTTTCTTT.

The J gene is TRBJ1-3, the V gene TRBV20-1; D gene uncertain. The CDR3 totals 11 residues. The V gene lost 1 base and the J gene lost 4 bases, with 2 bases spanning the gap. Germline V lookup: CDR1 DFQATT, CDR2 SNEGSKA (reference sequence). Written as DNA, the CDR3 is TGCAGTGCTAGAGCAGGAAACACCATATATTTT. Translating it yields CSARAGNTIYF.

The CDR3 bases are TGTGCCAGCAGCTTTTCTGACTCCCCGTCCAATGAGCAGTTCTTC. Its protein product is CASSFSDSPSNEQFF. The chain links TRBV7-3 to TRBJ2-1; D remains unclear. Trimming removed 3 bases at V and 6 bases at J, with 15 bases between. Germline lookup yields CDR1 SGHTA and CDR2 FQGTGA. The CDR3 runs to 15 residues.

The chain joins TRBV5-6 to TRBJ1-5, with 7 bases fitting TRBD1. This CDR3 region has 15 residues. Per germline, CDR1 SGHDT and CDR2 YYEEEE. The V gene end was trimmed by 0 bases and the J gene end by 4 bases; junction bases not matched to a gene: 4. The CDR3 here is CASSLDRGGNQPQHF. The CDR3 bases are TGTGCCAGCAGCTTGGACAGGGGCGGGAATCAGCCCCAGCATTTT.

This sequence joins TRBV28 and TRBJ1-6, with TRBD1 as a possible D gene (6 bases). V lost 8 bases and J 2 bases, leaving 7 bases between the germline ends. The germline CDR1 and CDR2 sequences are MDHEN and SYDVKM. CDR3 length: 13 residues. The CDR3 sequence: CASGTPYNSPLHF. The DNA of the CDR3 is TGTGCCAGCGGGACACCCTATAATTCACCCCTCCACTTT.

The V and J genes are TRBV7-2 and TRBJ1-2; TRBD1 agrees at 8 bases. V gave up 2 bases and J gave up 4 bases; unmatched junction bases: 9. CDR3 length: 16 amino acids. From germline, CDR1 is SGHTA and CDR2 FQGNSA. The CDR3 loop is CASSLLGFGTGYGYTF. The CDR3 DNA is TGTGCCAGCAGCTTATTGGGATTCGGGACAGGCTATGGCTACACCTTC. The whole variable domain, filled in from reference TRBV7-2 and TRBJ1-2, reads GAGVSQSPSNKVTEKGKDVELRCDPISGHTALYWYRQSLGQGLEFLIYFQGNSAPDKSGLPSDRFSAERTGGSVSTLTIQRTQQEDSAVYLCASSLLGFGTGYGYTFGSGTRLTVV.

DNA for the CDR3: TGTGCCAGCGCCTTGAGTAGGACTAGTAACCGCAATGAGCAGTTCTTC. Translated: CASALSRTSNRNEQFF. V and J are TRBV7-3 and TRBJ2-1; 7 bases fit TRBD2. After removal of 8 bases from V and 6 bases from J, the junction contained 16 bases not matched to a gene. The CDR3 runs to 16 residues. CDR1 is SGHTA, CDR2 FQGTGA, per germline.

This clone was counted at least ten times. This chain connects TRBV29-1 to TRBJ2-3; 9 nucleotides line up with TRBD1. V dropped 1 base and J dropped 6; count of bases not matched to a gene: 14. The germline V gene encodes CDR1 SQVTM and CDR2 ANQGSEA. The length of the CDR3 is 17 residues. The CDR3 loop reads CSVEGLGQGYGADTQYF. The CDR3 bases are TGCAGCGTTGAAGGCCTAGGACAGGGGTATGGTGCGGATACGCAGTATTTT.

The rearrangement uses TRBV7-3 and TRBJ2-2; D may be TRBD1 (5 bases). The CDR3 spans 16 residues. V shed 1 base and J shed 0 bases, with 9 bases lying between them. Germline V gives CDR1 SGHTA, CDR2 FQGTGA. CDR3 amino acids: CASSLKGQPNTGELFF. CDR3 coding DNA: TGTGCCAGCAGCTTAAAGGGGCAGCCGAACACCGGGGAGCTGTTTTTT. Based on the CDR3 plus reference TRBV7-3 and TRBJ2-2, the full variable domain is GAGVSQTPSNKVTEKGKYVELRCDPISGHTALYWYRQSLGQGPEFLIYFQGTGAADDSGLPNDRFFAVRPEGSVSTLKIQRTERGDSAVYLCASSLKGQPNTGELFFGEGSRLTVL.